Given below is one TCR beta chain in context. What it binds is not known. Sequence at one end of the junction differs from germline and may be a read error. cDNA libraries for TCR beta contained unique molecular identifiers. One entry per CDR3 protein results from TCRdb running MiXCR on the PCR reads. Among 550,000 to 700,000 distinct CDR3 sequences listed, roughly 47% were seen once. The CDR3 has 15 residues. CDR1 SQVTM and CDR2 ANQGSEA come from the germline V gene. The sample belongs to a study of post-analysis software for immune sequencing data. Study-level findings and limits: The authors found that F measure strongly co-clustered same-batch samples. The study found significantly lower normalized Chao1 diversity in multiple sclerosis patients than in controls. Elevated frequency relative to controls characterized 4 or 5 TRBV segments in patients, TRBV5-6, TRBV5-1 and TRBV20-1 among them.

The clonotype was recovered from a girl between 10 and 17 years old with multiple sclerosis. Specimen: blood. This chain links TRBV29-1 with TRBJ2-7, with a possible D match to TRBD1 (5 bases). The CDR3 reads CSVADVQAISCEQYF. The CDR3, as DNA: TGCAGCGTTGCCGACGTACAGGCAATCTCCTGCGAGCAGTACTTC.